The 30 T cell receptor beta chains below come from one sample, sequenced in a study of breast tumors, draining lymph nodes, adjacent tissues. In TCRdb, the multiplex PCR reads were re-called with MiXCR into one record per CDR3 protein. The repertoire consists of about 230,000 distinct CDR3 sequences, with about 30% occurring once and the leading ten covering around 1.4%. Axillary draining lymph nodes of breast cancer patients supplied the node samples. Sequences were obtained from axillary lymph node tissue. The receptors were gathered from a female donor with breast cancer. Some clones in this sample may be carry-over from other donors' samples.

Regarding this clonotype: Since a much larger clone is just one base distant, this may be a read error. The V and J genes are TRBV5-5 and TRBJ2-3; D not resolved. CDR1 is SGHKS and CDR2 is YYEKEE in the germline V gene (reference sequence). This CDR3 is 12 amino acids long. CDR3 in DNA: TGTGGCAGCAGCCTGGAGTCAAATACGCAGTATTTT. This gives the protein CGSSLESNTQYF.

This clonotype was detected ten times or more. The chain couples TRBV12-3 or TRBV12-4 to TRBJ1-4; 11 nucleotides agree with TRBD1. This CDR3 comprises 19 residues. V shed 3 bases and J 5 bases; nucleotides not matched to a gene: 14. CDR3 sequence (DNA): TGTGCCAGCAGTTTCATCCGTGGGACAGGGGGTCGAAAGAATGAAAAACTGTTTTTT. It yields the protein CASSFIRGTGGRKNEKLFF.

This clonotype was counted ten times or more. This rearrangement joins TRBV7-3 to TRBJ2-1; D is unresolved. Deletions cut 2 bases from V and 1 base from J, with 6 bases between. The CDR3 length is 14 residues. The germline V gene has CDR1 SGHTA and CDR2 FQGTGA. The CDR3 DNA sequence: TGTGCCAGCAGCTTAGACTTTTCCTACAATGAGCAGTTCTTC. This gives the protein CASSLDFSYNEQFF.

This chain connects TRBV18 to TRBJ2-1; 9 bases line up with TRBD2. Per germline, CDR1 KGHSH and CDR2 LQKENI. The CDR3 runs to 14 residues. Trimming removed 3 bases from V and 7 bases from J; junction bases left unmatched: 4. CDR3 protein: CASSPFSGRNEQFF. The CDR3 DNA sequence: TGTGCCAGCTCACCCTTTAGCGGGAGAAATGAGCAGTTCTTC. Based on the CDR3 plus reference TRBV18 and TRBJ2-1, the full variable domain is NAGVMQNPRHLVRRRGQEARLRCSPMKGHSHVYWYRQLPEEGLKFMVYLQKENIIDESGMPKERFSAEFPKEGPSILRIQQVVRGDSAAYFCASSPFSGRNEQFFGPGTRLTVL.

As to this clonotype: No DNA is shown, since the ends of the CDR3 on it are uncertain; the CDR3 is the one TCRdb lists. The chain employs TRBV5-1 and TRBJ2-1. Ends included, the CDR3 has 16 residues. CDR1 is SGHRS and CDR2 is YFSETQ in the germline V gene. CDR3 amino acids: CASSIYLCSVGYEQFF.

This clonotype was counted many times. The chain is built from TRBV20-1 and TRBJ1-6; tentative D call: TRBD1 (6 bases). V was clipped by 6 bases and J by 7 bases, with 19 bases between them. Germline CDR1 DFQATT, CDR2 SNEGSKA (reference sequence). The CDR3 runs 15 residues. The CDR3 nucleotides read TGCAGTGCGCCGTCGGGGGCATACCGAAATTCACCCCTCCACTTT. Its protein product is CSAPSGAYRNSPLHF.

This clonotype was recorded a few times. A single base separates this from a much larger clone, so it may be a read error. This chain links TRBV19 with TRBJ2-3; D is ambiguous. Deletions cut 5 bases from V and 2 bases from J, with 17 bases between. Germline CDR1 LNHDA, CDR2 SQIVND (reference sequence). This CDR3 spans 16 amino acids. The CDR3 loop reads CASSVAVASPTDTQYF. The CDR3 DNA reads as TGTGCCAGTAGTGTAGCAGTAGCTTCACCCACAGATACGCAGTATTTT.

This clonotype was picked up many times. This rearrangement joins TRBV2 to TRBJ1-2, with TRBD1 matching 9 bases. CDR1 and CDR2 (germline): SNHLY, FYNNEI. This CDR3 spans 14 amino acids. V shed 7 bases and J 7 bases; nucleotides not matched to a gene: 10. CDR3 coding DNA: TGTGCCAGCAATTCACAGGGGGCGCTTTCTGGCTACACCTTC. The encoded protein is CASNSQGALSGYTF.

This clonotype has ten or more counts. The chain uses TRBV7-6 and TRBJ1-3; D call uncertain. V lost 4 bases and J lost 2, with 18 bases in between. The CDR3 contains 17 residues. Per the germline V gene, CDR1 is SGHVS and CDR2 is FNYEAQ. The CDR3 loop reads CASSSTMDVGPGNTIYF. The CDR3 DNA sequence: TGTGCCAGCAGCTCCACCATGGACGTTGGACCTGGAAACACCATATATTTT.

This clonotype was found many times. V gene TRBV19 combines with J gene TRBJ1-6, with D uncertain. CDR3 length: 16 amino acids. CDR1 is LNHDA, CDR2 SQIVND, per germline (reference sequence). Trimming took off 6 bases at V and 0 bases at J, with 12 bases between the two ends. The CDR3 DNA reads TGTGCCAGTAGAGGTACCGGGGACTCCTATAATTCACCCCTCCACTTT. This gives the protein CASRGTGDSYNSPLHF.

The V call is TRBV13, the J call TRBJ1-3; 8 nucleotides line up with TRBD1. V dropped 3 bases and J dropped 4; count of bases not matched to a gene: 5. The CDR3 totals 15 residues. Per germline, CDR1 PRHDT and CDR2 FYEKMQ (reference sequence). The DNA for the CDR3 is TGTGCCAGCAGCTTGCACAGGGGGGGGGGAAACACCATATATTTT. Its translation: CASSLHRGGGNTIYF.

In its sample, this clonotype was seen many times. This chain links TRBV19 with TRBJ2-7, with 8 bases aligning to TRBD1. The CDR3 loop spans 11 amino acids. With V trimmed by 9 bases and J by 6 bases, 4 bases remained unmatched. Germline CDR1 LNHDA, CDR2 SQIVND (reference sequence). This CDR3 is CARRTGREQYF. The CDR3 DNA sequence: TGTGCCAGACGGACAGGGCGCGAGCAGTACTTC.

This clonotype was recorded at least ten times. The V and J genes are TRBV7-8 and TRBJ2-3; TRBD2 agrees at 7 bases. Germline-derived CDR1 and CDR2 are SGHVS and FQNEAQ. Losses at the gene ends were 1 base for V and 0 bases for J; bases not matched to a gene: 7. The CDR3 consists of 17 residues. The CDR3 DNA sequence: TGTGCCAGCAGCTTAGAGCGGGGAGATGCTAGCACAGATACGCAGTATTTT. Its translation is CASSLERGDASTDTQYF. Supplemented by reference TRBV7-8 and TRBJ2-3, the full variable domain reads GAGVSQSPRYKVAKRGQDVALRCDPISGHVSLFWYQQALGQGPEFLTYFQNEAQLDKSGLPSDRFFAERPEGSVSTLKIQRTQQEDSAVYLCASSLERGDASTDTQYFGPGTRLTVL.

As for this clonotype: The junction does not match germline at one end; this may be a read error. This chain links TRBV11-2 with TRBJ1-6, with D hard to call. The CDR3 length is 14 residues. The germline gives CDR1 SGHAT, CDR2 FQNNGV. CDR3 DNA sequence: TGTGCTAGCAGCTACAGTGTTCGTAATTCACCCCTCCACTTT. This sequence encodes CASSYSVRNSPLHF.

The chain employs TRBV6-2 or TRBV6-3 and TRBJ2-7; 7 nucleotides agree with TRBD2. The CDR3 totals 16 residues. Germline CDR1 and CDR2: MNHEY and SVGEGT. V was clipped by 0 bases and J by 4 bases; unmatched bases: 9. CDR3 DNA sequence: TGTGCCAGCAGTTACTCGTTGGTGGCGGGAGAGTACGAGCAGTACTTC. It codes for CASSYSLVAGEYEQYF.

This clonotype appeared many times. The chain carries TRBV6-2 or TRBV6-3 and TRBJ2-7; D unclear. Germline CDR1 reads MNHEY; CDR2 reads SVGEGT. The CDR3 length is 13 residues. Trimming stripped 0 bases from V and 1 base from J, with 4 bases between. CDR3 DNA: TGTGCCAGCAGTTACTCGAATTCCTACGAGCAGTACTTC. It codes for CASSYSNSYEQYF.

This clonotype was counted a few times. The chain uses TRBV11-2 and TRBJ1-1, with unresolved D. The germline V and J ends were trimmed by 5 bases and 6 bases, with 13 bases remaining between them. The CDR3 contains 13 residues. The germline CDR1 and CDR2 sequences are SGHAT and FQNNGV. The CDR3 sequence is CASSLKGGSEAFF. The DNA for the CDR3 is TGTGCCAGCAGCCTAAAGGGTGGATCTGAAGCTTTCTTT.

This clonotype showed up many times. The chain employs TRBV20-1 and TRBJ2-5; tentative D call: TRBD1 (6 bases). Germline V lookup: CDR1 DFQATT, CDR2 SNEGSKA (reference sequence). This CDR3 is 13 amino acids long. V lost 1 base and J lost 7, with 13 bases in between. The CDR3 reads CSARARGLATQYF. The CDR3, as DNA: TGCAGTGCTAGAGCCAGGGGATTGGCGACCCAGTACTTC.

This clonotype appeared a few times. A clone one base away is much larger, so this may be a read error. The chain is built from TRBV6-6 and TRBJ2-1; 9 nucleotides agree with TRBD1. The CDR3 contains 15 residues. The germline CDR1 and CDR2 sequences are MNHNY and SVGAGI (reference sequence). V shed 6 bases and J 9 bases; nucleotides not matched to a gene: 12. In DNA form, the CDR3 reads TGTGCCAGCAGACATACCGGGACAGGGATCGGTGAGCAGTTCTTC. It encodes CASRHTGTGIGEQFF.

This clonotype was seen at least ten times. The chain is built from TRBV5-6 and TRBJ2-5; tentative D call: TRBD2 (5 bases). V lost 7 bases to trimming and J lost 5 bases, with 12 bases between them. The CDR3 length is 12 residues. Germline assignment: CDR1 SGHDT and CDR2 YYEEEE. The CDR3 here is CASSGSGETQYF. CDR3 bases: TGTGCCAGCTCGGGAAGCGGCGAGACCCAGTACTTC.

The chain has TRBV7-9 and TRBJ1-2, with D maybe TRBD1 (5 bases). The V gene lost 4 bases and the J gene lost 4 bases, with 13 bases spanning the gap. This CDR3 is 14 amino acids long. Germline V CDR1 and CDR2: SEHNR, FQNEAQ (reference sequence). In nucleotides, the CDR3 is TGTGCCAGCAGCTACACTGGGGGGTCCTATGGCTACACCTTC. It specifies CASSYTGGSYGYTF.

This clonotype was counted many times. The chain couples TRBV7-2 to TRBJ2-2, with a tentative D call TRBD2 (5 bases). Trimming pared 4 bases from V and 1 base from J, leaving 13 bases between. This CDR3 is 16 amino acids long. Germline CDR1 reads SGHTA; CDR2 reads FQGNSA. In DNA, the CDR3 is TGTGCCAGCAGCTCGGGGTCTGTCCTGAACACCGGGGAGCTGTTTTTT. It is translated as CASSSGSVLNTGELFF.

With respect to this clonotype: A read error may be the cause here, since a much bigger clone is one base away. The chain employs TRBV28 and TRBJ2-7; the D gene is possibly TRBD1 (5 bases). V lost 3 bases and J 3 bases, leaving 12 bases between the germline ends. The length of the CDR3 is 14 residues. The germline V gene has CDR1 MDHEN and CDR2 SYDVKM. CDR3 amino acids: CASSLWGTGYEQYF. CDR3 DNA sequence: TGTGCCAGCAGTTTGTGGGGCACCGGCTACGAGCAGTACTTC.

As concerns this clonotype: Just one base apart from a much larger clone, this may be a read error. This chain joins TRBV3-1 and TRBJ2-1; 8 bases match TRBD2. This CDR3 comprises 15 residues. Germline CDR1 and CDR2: LGHDT and YNNKEL (reference sequence). In DNA, the CDR3 is TGTACCAGCAGCCAAGAGACGGGAGGGTCCAATGAGCAGTTCTTC. As protein: CTSSQETGGSNEQFF.

This clonotype was recorded many times. This chain connects TRBV20-1 to TRBJ2-5; the D gene is possibly TRBD1 (6 bases). The germline V gene encodes CDR1 DFQATT and CDR2 SNEGSKA (reference sequence). The V and J ends lost 0 bases and 2 bases respectively, with 13 bases between them. This CDR3 has 15 residues. The CDR3 reads CSARDYRDHQETQYF. For the CDR3, the DNA is TGCAGTGCTAGAGATTACAGGGACCATCAAGAGACCCAGTACTTC.

This clonotype showed up many times. The chain uses TRBV6-6 and TRBJ1-3; 10 bases align to TRBD1. CDR1 and CDR2 from the germline V gene are MNHNY and SVGAGI (reference sequence). This CDR3 is built from 19 residues. The V and J ends lost 0 bases and 6 bases, in that order; junction bases with no gene match: 14. DNA for the CDR3: TGTGCCAGCAGTTACTCAAGACTCAGGGAGGACAGGGGGGTAAACACCATATATTTT. It yields the protein CASSYSRLREDRGVNTIYF.

This clonotype was detected many times. The chain joins TRBV6-5 to TRBJ2-7; tentatively, D is TRBD1 (5 bases). Germline V gene lookup returns CDR1 MNHEY and CDR2 SVGAGI. V gave up 6 bases and J gave up 3 bases, with 18 bases separating them. The CDR3 runs 15 residues. The CDR3 sequence is CASSPDRNPLYEQYF. In DNA form, the CDR3 reads TGTGCCAGCAGCCCAGACAGAAACCCCCTCTACGAGCAGTACTTC.

About this clonotype: This clone may be a read error of a much larger clone one base away. This chain uses TRBV6-1 with TRBJ2-1, with TRBD2 identical over 7 bases. Germline-derived CDR1 and CDR2 are MNHNS and SASEGT. The CDR3 loop spans 11 amino acids. This CDR3 is CASRRENERFF. CDR3 nucleotide sequence: TGTGCCAGCAGGCGGGAGAATGAGCGGTTCTTC.

The rearrangement uses TRBV5-4 and TRBJ1-1, with D unresolved. The V gene lost 0 bases and the J gene lost 3 bases, with 6 bases spanning the gap. Germline V gives CDR1 SGHNT, CDR2 YYREEE (reference sequence). The CDR3 loop spans 13 amino acids. CDR3 sequence (DNA): TGTGCCAGCAGCTTGGGCCTGTACACTGAAGCTTTCTTT. This gives the protein CASSLGLYTEAFF.

The J gene is TRBJ2-2, the V gene TRBV6-5, with TRBD2 matching 12 bases. The germline gives CDR1 MNHEY, CDR2 SVGAGI. There are 17 residues in the CDR3. Trimming cost V 5 bases and J 6 bases; bases outside gene matches: 10. In nucleotides, the CDR3 is TGTGCCAGCAGTCCCCGACTAGCGGGAGTGGGCGCCGGGGAGCTGTTTTTT. Protein sequence: CASSPRLAGVGAGELFF.